This T cell receptor beta chain was documented in a study of stem cell transplantation in POMP-related autoinflammatory disease. Overall study context: Through one year post-transplant, neutrophils and platelets were 100% of graft donor origin.

Whole-study findings and limits: Patients with PRAID showed a restricted number of unique TRB V-J gene pairings. In patients with PRAID, every analyzed T-cell subset tended to show lower diversity and higher clonality.

This clone was found once. What it binds is not known. The protocol was immunoSEQ multiplex PCR, while the TCRdb copy is restricted to in-frame clones and leaves out a portion. Here the sample spans some 68,000 clones, just over 90% being singletons. V was cut by 7 bases and J by 2 bases, with 9 bases left in between. Per the germline V gene, CDR1 is SGHRS and CDR2 is YFSETQ. The CDR3 consists of 12 residues. This specimen consisted of CD4+ T cells from PBMCs, obtained after stem cell transplantation. The rearrangement uses TRBV5-1 and TRBJ1-2; maybe TRBD1 (5 bases). The TCR originated in a human patient with POMP-related autoinflammation and immune dysregulation (PRAID). Some T cells may be the graft donor's. CDR3 sequence: CASGGTNYGYTF. The CDR3 nucleotides read TGCGCCAGCGGGGGGACCAACTATGGCTACACCTTC.